One sample yielded the 10 T cell receptor beta chains listed below, sequenced in a study of human T cells and chemical hapten exposure (dated by TCRdb to about 2021). Library generation was performed with RACE. The instrument given in TCRdb is NextSeq 500. TCRdb redid the processing of the public reads, applying fastp at Q25 and MiXCR, and retained in-frame beta chains. Rows with a matching CDR3 protein are joined into one entry that keeps the most common DNA and genes. For this sample the table gives roughly 180,000 distinct CDR3 sequences, of which about 15% were detected only once. The leading ten clones occupy about 1.7% of the sample. This specimen's time point label, per the study, means: patch test 1, 2 weeks after DPC sensitization. The treatment or condition label for this specimen denotes: therapeutic diphenylcyclopropenone sensitization with weekly scalp DPC. Sequenced here: whole blood, sampled in connection with sensitization to the hapten diphenylcyclopropenone (DPC). The receptors were gathered from a woman in her twenties or thirties with alopecia areata. Some clones in this sample may be carry-over from other donors' samples.

V and J are TRBV12-3 or TRBV12-4 and TRBJ2-1, with TRBD1 matching 9 bases. With 2 bases clipped from V and 8 bases from J, the junction kept 10 bases outside the gene matches. CDR3 length: 16 residues. CDR3 bases: TGTGCCAGCAGTTTATCGGGACAGGGTTTTTGGGATGAGCAGTTCTTC. It yields the protein CASSLSGQGFWDEQFF.

This sequence joins TRBV13 and TRBJ2-2; D call uncertain. V lost 3 bases, J lost 2 bases, and 7 bases lay in between. Germline V CDR1 and CDR2: PRHDT, FYEKMQ (reference sequence). The CDR3 covers 14 residues. CDR3 protein: CASSFLENTGELFF. The CDR3 DNA reads as TGTGCCAGCAGCTTTCTTGAAAACACCGGGGAGCTGTTTTTT.

The V gene is TRBV3-1, the J gene TRBJ1-1, with TRBD1 as a possible D gene (5 bases). The V end lost 4 bases, the J end lost 1 base, and 19 bases lay between the germline ends. Germline V CDR1 and CDR2: LGHDT, YNNKEL (reference sequence). The CDR3 is 17 residues long. CDR3 DNA: TGTGCCAGCAGCCCCCCCAGGACACAGGCTGGGAACACTGAAGCTTTCTTT. The encoded protein is CASSPPRTQAGNTEAFF.

The V call is TRBV15, the J call TRBJ1-3, with D perhaps matching TRBD1 (5 bases). From germline, CDR1 is LNHNV and CDR2 YYDKDF (reference sequence). The CDR3 consists of 15 residues. V gave up 1 base and J gave up 0 bases, with 7 bases separating them. CDR3 coding DNA: TGTGCCACCAGCAGAGGACAGCGCTCTGGAAACACCATATATTTT. Its translation is CATSRGQRSGNTIYF. Full variable domain (missing parts from reference TRBV15 and TRBJ1-3): DAMVIQNPRYQVTQFGKPVTLSCSQTLNHNVMYWYQQKSSQAPKLLFHYYDKDFNNEADTPDNFQSRRPNTSFCFLDIRSPGLGDTAMYLCATSRGQRSGNTIYFGEGSWLTVV.

The chain joins TRBV19 to TRBJ1-5; D remains ambiguous. The germline V gene encodes CDR1 LNHDA and CDR2 SQIVND (reference sequence). CDR3 length: 14 residues. Trimming removed 5 bases from V and 2 bases from J, with 10 bases in between. The CDR3 spells CASSHREGNQPQHF. CDR3 sequence (DNA): TGTGCCAGTAGTCACAGAGAGGGCAATCAGCCCCAGCATTTT.

The genes are TRBV29-1 and TRBJ1-1, with D unclear. The CDR3 is 11 amino acids. Trimming left V 7 bases short and J 2 bases short, with 8 bases between. Germline lookup yields CDR1 SQVTM and CDR2 ANQGSEA. In DNA, the CDR3 is TGCAGCGCCCGTTATAACACTGAAGCTTTCTTT. It encodes CSARYNTEAFF.

There are many counts of this clonotype. The chain is built from TRBV20-1 and TRBJ2-1, with D possibly TRBD1 on 6 matching bases. CDR3 size: 17 residues. V was clipped by 4 bases and J by 3 bases, with 22 bases between them. Germline V gene lookup returns CDR1 DFQATT and CDR2 SNEGSKA (reference sequence). The CDR3 sequence is CSANPIIQGAYYNEQFF. In nucleotides, the CDR3 is TGCAGTGCTAACCCGATTATACAGGGCGCGTACTACAATGAGCAGTTCTTC.

The rearrangement uses TRBV9 and TRBJ1-6; 11 bases map to TRBD1. The CDR3 has 15 amino acids. Losses at the gene ends were 3 bases for V and 6 bases for J; bases not matched to a gene: 2. Germline V gene data show CDR1 as SGDLS and CDR2 as YYNGEE. The CDR3 spells CASSAGQGANSPLHF. The CDR3, as DNA: TGTGCCAGCAGCGCCGGACAGGGGGCTAATTCACCCCTCCACTTT.

This clonotype was counted between two and nine times. This sequence joins TRBV6-6 and TRBJ1-5; D remains unclear. CDR3 length: 15 residues. Trimming cost V 5 bases and J 9 bases, with 20 bases left between them. Per the germline V gene, CDR1 is MNHNY and CDR2 is SVGAGI (reference sequence). CDR3 DNA: TGTGCCAGCAGTACTACTCTTCCGGACTCCGGGCCCCAGCATTTT. This codes for CASSTTLPDSGPQHF.

This clonotype was counted a few times. This sequence joins TRBV7-8 and TRBJ2-3, with D hard to call. CDR3 length equals 14 residues. V was shortened by 5 bases and J by 0 bases, with 9 bases between the two germline ends. Germline-derived CDR1 and CDR2 are SGHVS and FQNEAQ. CDR3 sequence (DNA): TGTGCCAGCAGCAGGGTGCGGAGCACAGATACGCAGTATTTT. Translated: CASSRVRSTDTQYF.